These T cell receptor beta chains were read from a single sample in a study of blood T cell repertoires in COVID-19. Generated by immunoSEQ multiplex PCR, the TCRdb table keeps only in-frame clones and is missing some. This sample has roughly 250,000 clones; about 85% occur once, and the top ten carry 6% to 7%. Sequenced sample: PBMCs or T cells enriched from blood (not recorded which). These receptors were obtained from a woman in her thirties with acute COVID-19. CDR3s include the opening cysteine and the closing phenylalanine or tryptophan. D genes are given only for firm matches. Some rows mark clone size as missing; the rest say once, few, many or name a class of expanded clone.

TGTGCCAGCAGCCCACCAGAAGCGGGGGGCACAGATACGCAGTATTTT	CASSPPEAGGTDTQYF	TRBJ2-3	TRBV7-6	-	TRBD2
TGTGCCAGCAGCTTAGCGACAGGGACTGGAAACACCATATATTTT	CASSLATGTGNTIYF	TRBJ1-3	TRBV7-2	-	TRBD1
TGTGCCAGCCTCCGGGGGGGGAGCTCCTACAATGAGCAGTTCTTC	CASLRGGSSYNEQFF	TRBJ2-1	TRBV28	-	TRBD2
TGTGCCAGCAGCTTACGGGGGGCAGGCACCGGGGAGCTGTTTTTT	CASSLRGAGTGELFF	TRBJ2-2	TRBV7-2	once	-
TGTGCCAGCAGGGGGGGTAGCGGGAACACCGGGGAGCTGTTTTTT	CASRGGSGNTGELFF	TRBJ2-2	TRBV5-4	-	-
TGTGCCAGCGGGGCCCAGGGGGCTTTCACAGATACGCAGTATTTT	CASGAQGAFTDTQYF	TRBJ2-3	TRBV6-5	-	TRBD1
TGTGCCATCAATAAACAGGGGGCCCTTGGGGATACGCAGTATTTT	CAINKQGALGDTQYF	TRBJ2-3	TRBV10-3	-	TRBD1
TGTGCCAGCAGTGAAACCGGTACGCTGAACACTGAAGCTTTCTTT	CASSETGTLNTEAFF	TRBJ1-1	TRBV2	-	-
TGTGCCAGCAGCGAAGGACTAGCGGGAGGGGGGACCTACGAGCAGTACTTC	CASSEGLAGGGTYEQYF	TRBJ2-7	TRBV7-9	-	TRBD2
TGTGCTAGTGGTTTGCTCCCGGGGGGGGCCAGTTACTACGAGCAGTACTTC	CASGLLPGGASYYEQYF	TRBJ2-7	TRBV12-5	-	TRBD2
TGCGCCAGCAGCTTGGACAACAGGGTATATGAGCAGTTCTTC	CASSLDNRVYEQFF	TRBJ2-1	TRBV5-1	few	-
TGTGCCAGCAGTTCAAGCACAGGGGGTCTTGAAGCTTTCTTT	CASSSSTGGLEAFF	TRBJ1-1	TRBV6-5	-	TRBD1
TGTGCCAGCAGCCCCACAATCCGAAACACCATATATTTT	CASSPTIRNTIYF	TRBJ1-3	TRBV5-8	-	-
TGTGCCAGCAGTTTACTTTCGGGGGGGCTCAATGAGCAGTTCTTC	CASSLLSGGLNEQFF	TRBJ2-1	TRBV28	-	TRBD2
TGTGCCAGCAGCCTGGGACGTGGGGGAGGGATTTCACCCCTCCACTTT	CASSLGRGGGISPLHF	TRBJ1-6	TRBV2	-	-
TGTGCCAGCAAAGACTCTGAAGCTTTCTTT	CASKDSEAFF	TRBJ1-1	TRBV2	-	-
TGTGCCAGCAGCACCGGCGGGGGATACAGGGGGCTTGGTATGGCTGAAGCTTTCTTT	CASSTGGGYRGLGMAEAFF	TRBJ1-1	TRBV5-4	-	TRBD1
TGTGCCAGCAGCTTAGCTTCCGAAGTTCTAGCGGGAGACACAGATACGCAGTATTTT	CASSLASEVLAGDTDTQYF	TRBJ2-3	TRBV7-6	-	TRBD2
TGCGCCAGCAGCCTGGGGCTAGCACGCCCCGGTGCGGATGAGCAGTTCTTC	CASSLGLARPGADEQFF	TRBJ2-1	TRBV5-1	-	-
TGTGCCAGCAGTGGGGACAGGGGGCGAAGGGCTTTCTTT	CASSGDRGRRAFF	TRBJ1-1	TRBV28	-	TRBD1
TGTGCCAGCAGGGACCCGGGACAGGGTGTCGGAAAACTGTTTTTT	CASRDPGQGVGKLFF	TRBJ1-4	TRBV28	-	TRBD1
TGTGCCAGCACGGGGGGGGATTCGCGAAATCAGCCCCAGCATTTT	CASTGGDSRNQPQHF	TRBJ1-5	TRBV6-5	-	-
TGTGCCACCAGCCCGGACAGGGGGAACTATGGCTACACCTTC	CATSPDRGNYGYTF	TRBJ1-2	TRBV15	-	TRBD1
TGTGCCAGCAGCTCCCAGGGGCTCGGGGCTAATGAAAAACTGTTTTTT	CASSSQGLGANEKLFF	TRBJ1-4	TRBV5-4	-	-
TGTGCCAGCAGTTCTGGCAGGGGTGAGTTCTTC	CASSSGRGEFF	TRBJ2-1	TRBV28	-	-
TGTGCCAGCACCTTCGGGGATTCACCCCTCCACTTT	CASTFGDSPLHF	TRBJ1-6	TRBV7-9	few	-
TGCGCCAGCAGCCCCCCACCTGGACAGGGCGGGTCTTATGGCTACACCTTC	CASSPPPGQGGSYGYTF	TRBJ1-2	TRBV5-1	once	TRBD1
TGTGCCAGCAGCGTACAGGGGGGGTTCGACACTGAAGCTTTCTTT	CASSVQGGFDTEAFF	TRBJ1-1	TRBV5-4	-	TRBD1
TGTGCCAGCAGTCTTTCGCTAGCGATCTACAATGAGCAGTTCTTC	CASSLSLAIYNEQFF	TRBJ2-1	TRBV28	-	-
TGTGCCAGCAGCGCACCAGACAGGGCGGGCACAGATACGCAGTATTTT	CASSAPDRAGTDTQYF	TRBJ2-3	TRBV7-8	-	TRBD1
TGTGCCAGCAGTTATAGCGGGAGGGCCCCCGGGGAGCTGTTTTTT	CASSYSGRAPGELFF	TRBJ2-2	TRBV27	-	TRBD2
TGCGCCAGCAGCCCTTTTCTAGCGGGAGCCTACGAGCAGTACTTC	CASSPFLAGAYEQYF	TRBJ2-7	TRBV5-1	-	TRBD2
TGTGCCAGCAGCGTAGATCATGGCTCAGATACGCAGTATTTT	CASSVDHGSDTQYF	TRBJ2-3	TRBV9	-	-
TGCGCCAGCCTACAGGGGGCAAAGCTGTTTTTT	CASLQGAKLFF	TRBJ2-2	TRBV5-1	once	TRBD1
TGTGCCAGCAGCTTAAGTCCAGTGAACACCGGGGAGCTGTTTTTT	CASSLSPVNTGELFF	TRBJ2-2	TRBV11-3	-	-
TGTGCCAGCAGTTTAAGGCGGCCCGGCAATCAGCCCCAGCATTTT	CASSLRRPGNQPQHF	TRBJ1-5	TRBV28	-	-
TGTGCCAGCAGCTTCCCGGCAGGCGGCTACACCTTC	CASSFPAGGYTF	TRBJ1-2	TRBV7-9	-	-
TGTGCCACCAAGGATACGGGGGGAGATGGCTACACCTTC	CATKDTGGDGYTF	TRBJ1-2	TRBV27	-	-
TGTGCCAGCAGCATCTCGGGACATCAGGTCTCTGGCTACACCTTC	CASSISGHQVSGYTF	TRBJ1-2	TRBV2	-	-
TGCGCCAGCAGCGCACGACCCAGGGGCGCGCGCTCTGGGGCCAACGTCCTGACTTTC	CASSARPRGARSGANVLTF	TRBJ2-6	TRBV5-1	once	-
TGTGCCAGCAGTACCCCGGGGGTAGCGGGGCAAGAGACCCAGTACTTC	CASSTPGVAGQETQYF	TRBJ2-5	TRBV25-1	-	TRBD2
TGTGCCAGCAGCGAATCGGGACTAGCGGAGACCCAGTACTTC	CASSESGLAETQYF	TRBJ2-5	TRBV9	-	TRBD2
TGCGCCAGCAGCCAGGGGACTAGCGGGGGGGCAGATACGCAGTATTTT	CASSQGTSGGADTQYF	TRBJ2-3	TRBV4-1	-	TRBD2
TGTGCCAGCAGCGCACAGGGGGCTGGAGAGACCCAGTACTTC	CASSAQGAGETQYF	TRBJ2-5	TRBV9	-	TRBD1
TGTGCCAGCAGCCACACGGGTGGTGGTAATTCACCCCTCCACTTT	CASSHTGGGNSPLHF	TRBJ1-6	TRBV14	-	-
TGTGCCAGCAGTGCGGTAGCGGGGGGGTTTATCCACGAGCAGTACTTC	CASSAVAGGFIHEQYF	TRBJ2-7	TRBV6-1	-	TRBD2
TGCGCCAGCAGCTTGGTGGGTCAGGGAGGTGGTGAAAAACTGTTTTTT	CASSLVGQGGGEKLFF	TRBJ1-4	TRBV5-1	-	-
TGTGCCAGCAGTTTAGCTAGCGGGGGGCTAAGCTCCTACGAGCAGTACTTC	CASSLASGGLSSYEQYF	TRBJ2-7	TRBV28	-	TRBD2
TGTGCTAGTGGTTTGGGACTTGGGGCGGATACGCAGTATTTT	CASGLGLGADTQYF	TRBJ2-3	TRBV12-5	once	-